The sequence of this T cell receptor (beta chain) was determined in a study of CD4+ T cells in melanoma. Some clones are missing from TCRdb's copy, which holds only in-frame ones; the method was immunoSEQ multiplex PCR. The sample lists some 15,000 clones, 62% occurring once. V lost 5 bases and J lost 2, with 16 bases in between. The CDR3 sequence is 15 residues long. Germline CDR1 SGHTA, CDR2 FQGNSA. The sample consisted of cells from a culture (not recorded whether cultured in vitro). The TCR was taken from a human donor with melanoma. V gene TRBV7-2 combines with J gene TRBJ2-7; D gene unclear. As DNA, the CDR3 is TGTGCCAGCAGCCAACCCCGGGCCCTGACCTACGAGCAGTACTTC. It yields the protein CASSQPRALTYEQYF.